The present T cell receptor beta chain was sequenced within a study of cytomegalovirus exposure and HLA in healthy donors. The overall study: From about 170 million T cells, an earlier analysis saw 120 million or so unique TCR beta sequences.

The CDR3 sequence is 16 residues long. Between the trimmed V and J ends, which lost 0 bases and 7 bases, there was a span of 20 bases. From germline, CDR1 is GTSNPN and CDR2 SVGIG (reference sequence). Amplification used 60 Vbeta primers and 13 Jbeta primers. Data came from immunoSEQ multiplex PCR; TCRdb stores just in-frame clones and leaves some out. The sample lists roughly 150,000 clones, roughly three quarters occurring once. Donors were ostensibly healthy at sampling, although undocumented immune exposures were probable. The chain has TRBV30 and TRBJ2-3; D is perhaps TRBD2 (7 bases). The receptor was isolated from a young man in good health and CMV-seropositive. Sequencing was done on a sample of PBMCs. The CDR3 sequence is CAWSVRGVGGGYTQYF. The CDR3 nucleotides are TGTGCCTGGAGTGTTAGAGGAGTGGGAGGGGGTTATACGCAGTATTTT.